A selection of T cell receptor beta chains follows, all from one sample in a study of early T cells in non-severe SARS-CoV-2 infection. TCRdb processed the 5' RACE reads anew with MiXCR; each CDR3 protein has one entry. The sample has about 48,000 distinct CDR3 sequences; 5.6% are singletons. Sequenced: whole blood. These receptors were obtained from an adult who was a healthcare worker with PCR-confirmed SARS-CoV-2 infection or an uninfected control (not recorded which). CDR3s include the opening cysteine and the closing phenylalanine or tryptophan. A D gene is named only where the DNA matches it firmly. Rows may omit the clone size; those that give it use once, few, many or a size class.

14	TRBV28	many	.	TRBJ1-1	CASSLTDSRTEAFF	TGTGCCAGCAGTTTAACAGACTCTAGGACTGAAGCTTTCTTT
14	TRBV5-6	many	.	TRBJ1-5	CASSFRGAGQPQHF	TGTGCCAGCAGCTTTAGGGGGGCGGGTCAGCCCCAGCATTTT
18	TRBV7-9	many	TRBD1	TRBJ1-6	CASSTGTGGSLGASPLHF	TGTGCCAGCAGCACCGGGACAGGGGGTTCTCTGGGTGCTTCACCCCTCCACTTT
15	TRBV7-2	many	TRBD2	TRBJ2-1	CASSRSGTIGNEQFF	TGTGCCAGCAGCCGGTCCGGGACTATAGGAAATGAGCAGTTCTTC
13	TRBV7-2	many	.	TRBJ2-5	CASSFLGTETQYF	TGTGCCAGCAGCTTTTTGGGGACAGAGACCCAGTACTTC
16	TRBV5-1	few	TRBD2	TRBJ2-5	CASSPGGSSRQETQYF	TGCGCCAGCAGCCCGGGAGGGTCTAGCAGACAAGAGACCCAGTACTTC
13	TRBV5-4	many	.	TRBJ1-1	CASSLAQNTEAFF	TGTGCCAGCAGCTTGGCGCAGAACACTGAAGCTTTCTTT
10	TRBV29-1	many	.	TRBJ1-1	CSVVDTEAFF	TGCAGCGTTGTAGACACTGAAGCTTTCTTT
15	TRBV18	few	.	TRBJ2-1	CASSPRWSSYNEQFF	TGTGCCAGCTCACCCCGCTGGAGCTCCTACAATGAGCAGTTCTTC
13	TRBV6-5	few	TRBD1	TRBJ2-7	CASSYPGGYEQYF	TGTGCCAGCAGTTACCCAGGGGGCTACGAGCAGTACTTC
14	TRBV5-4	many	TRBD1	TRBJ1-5	CASSIGQGNQPQHF	TGTGCCAGCAGCATTGGACAGGGCAATCAGCCCCAGCATTTT
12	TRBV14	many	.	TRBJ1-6	CASSLPNSPLHF	TGTGCCAGCAGTCTGCCCAATTCACCCCTCCACTTT
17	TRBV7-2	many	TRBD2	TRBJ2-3	CASSPRQGRGTTDTQYF	TGTGCCAGCAGCCCGCGACAAGGGCGGGGGACCACAGATACGCAGTATTTT
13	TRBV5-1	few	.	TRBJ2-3	CASSLGFGDTQYF	TGCGCCAGCAGCTTGGGCTTCGGAGATACGCAGTATTTT
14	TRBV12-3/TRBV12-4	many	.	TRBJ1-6	CASSPQGVVSPLHF	TGTGCCAGCAGTCCTCAGGGAGTTGTTTCACCCCTCCACTTT
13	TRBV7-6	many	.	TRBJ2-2	CASSLVGGGELFF	TGTGCCAGCAGCCTGGTAGGCGGCGGGGAGCTGTTTTTT
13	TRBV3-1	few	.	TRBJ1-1	CASSQEARTEAFF	TGTGCCAGCAGCCAAGAGGCACGCACTGAAGCTTTCTTT
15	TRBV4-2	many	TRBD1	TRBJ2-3	CASSQVDRATDTQYF	TGTGCCAGCAGCCAAGTGGACAGGGCTACAGATACGCAGTATTTT
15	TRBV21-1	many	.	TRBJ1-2	CASSKELNSPLGYTF	TGTGCCAGCAGCAAAGAGCTCAACAGCCCTTTAGGCTACACCTTC
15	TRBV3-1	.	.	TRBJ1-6	CASSQGGTGTKALHF	TGTGCCAGCAGCCAGGGCGGCACAGGGACCAAAGCCCTCCACTTT
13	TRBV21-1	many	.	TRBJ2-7	CASSKATTGEQYF	TGTGCCAGCAGCAAAGCGACCACCGGCGAGCAGTACTTC
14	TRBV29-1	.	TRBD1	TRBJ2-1	CSTSTGSSYNEQFF	TGCAGCACCTCGACAGGGAGCTCCTACAATGAGCAGTTCTTC
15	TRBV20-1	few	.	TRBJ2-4	CSARTQGRYKNIQYF	TGCAGTGCTAGAACCCAGGGGCGCTACAAAAACATTCAGTACTTC
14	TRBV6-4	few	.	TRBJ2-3	CASSDASGTDTQYF	TGTGCCAGCAGTGACGCTAGCGGCACAGATACGCAGTATTTT
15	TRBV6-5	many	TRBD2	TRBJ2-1	CASTASGGAYNEQFF	TGTGCCAGTACCGCTAGCGGGGGGGCATACAATGAGCAGTTCTTC
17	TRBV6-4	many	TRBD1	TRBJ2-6	CASSRDRGLSGANVLTF	TGTGCCAGCAGTCGGGACAGGGGGCTGTCTGGGGCCAACGTCCTGACTTTC
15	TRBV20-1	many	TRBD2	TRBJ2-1	CSARLLAGRYNEQFF	TGCAGTGCTAGACTCCTAGCGGGAAGGTACAATGAGCAGTTCTTC
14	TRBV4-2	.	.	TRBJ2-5	CASSQEAQRETQYF	TGTGCCAGCAGCCAAGAGGCCCAACGGGAGACCCAGTACTTC
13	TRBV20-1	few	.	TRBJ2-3	CSARDADTDTQYF	TGCAGTGCTAGAGATGCGGACACAGATACGCAGTATTTT
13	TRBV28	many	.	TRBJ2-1	CASDSAPNNEQFF	TGTGCCAGTGACTCAGCCCCTAACAATGAGCAGTTCTTC
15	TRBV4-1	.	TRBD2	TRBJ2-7	CASSQAAGDPYEQYF	TGCGCCAGCAGCCAAGCGGCGGGGGATCCCTACGAGCAGTACTTC
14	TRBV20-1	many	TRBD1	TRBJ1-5	CSALRQGRIQPQHF	TGCAGTGCTCTAAGACAGGGTAGGATTCAGCCCCAGCATTTT
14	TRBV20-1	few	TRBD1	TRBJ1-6	CSALPGGINSPLHF	TGCAGTGCCCTGCCAGGGGGCATCAATTCACCCCTCCACTTT
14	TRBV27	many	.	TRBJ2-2	CASSWQSNTGELFF	TGTGCCAGCAGTTGGCAGTCGAACACCGGGGAGCTGTTTTTT
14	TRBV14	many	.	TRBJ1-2	CASSPTGRSYGYTF	TGTGCCAGCAGCCCTACCGGACGGTCCTATGGCTACACCTTC
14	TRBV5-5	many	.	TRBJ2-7	CASSLGTEGSEQYF	TGTGCCAGCAGCCTTGGGACGGAGGGATCCGAGCAGTACTTC
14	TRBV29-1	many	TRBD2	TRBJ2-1	CSVALREVHNEQFF	TGCAGCGTTGCTTTGCGGGAGGTCCACAATGAGCAGTTCTTC
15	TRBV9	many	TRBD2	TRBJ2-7	CASSSIAGSSYEQYF	TGTGCCAGCAGCTCCATAGCGGGAAGCTCCTACGAGCAGTACTTC
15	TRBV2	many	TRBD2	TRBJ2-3	CASKKGAGGTDTQYF	TGTGCCAGCAAAAAGGGTGCGGGGGGCACAGATACGCAGTATTTT
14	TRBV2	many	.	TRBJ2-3	CASRGGMNTDTQYF	TGTGCCAGCAGGGGCGGAATGAACACAGATACGCAGTATTTT
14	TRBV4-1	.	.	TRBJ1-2	CASSQGRNNYGYTF	TGCGCCAGCAGCCAAGGACGGAATAACTATGGCTACACCTTC